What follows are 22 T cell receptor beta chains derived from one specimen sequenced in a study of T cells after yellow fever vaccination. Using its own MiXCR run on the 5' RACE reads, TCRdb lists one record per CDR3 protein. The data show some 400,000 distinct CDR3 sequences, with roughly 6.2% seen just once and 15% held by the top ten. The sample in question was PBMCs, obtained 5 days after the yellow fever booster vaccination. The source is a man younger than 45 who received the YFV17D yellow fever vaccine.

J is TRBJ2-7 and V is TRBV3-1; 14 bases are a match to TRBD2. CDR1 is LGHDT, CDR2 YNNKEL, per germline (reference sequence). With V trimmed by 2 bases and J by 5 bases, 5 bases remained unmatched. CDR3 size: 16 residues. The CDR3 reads CASSQWGTSGRDEQYF. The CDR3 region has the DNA TGTGCCAGCAGCCAATGGGGGACTAGCGGGAGAGACGAGCAGTACTTC.

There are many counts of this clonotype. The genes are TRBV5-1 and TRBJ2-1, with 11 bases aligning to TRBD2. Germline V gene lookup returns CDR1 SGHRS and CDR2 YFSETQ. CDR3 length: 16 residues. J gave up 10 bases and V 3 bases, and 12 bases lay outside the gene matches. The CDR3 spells CASSSVTSGSVGEQFF. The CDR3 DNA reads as TGCGCCAGCAGCTCAGTAACTAGCGGGAGTGTAGGGGAGCAGTTCTTC.

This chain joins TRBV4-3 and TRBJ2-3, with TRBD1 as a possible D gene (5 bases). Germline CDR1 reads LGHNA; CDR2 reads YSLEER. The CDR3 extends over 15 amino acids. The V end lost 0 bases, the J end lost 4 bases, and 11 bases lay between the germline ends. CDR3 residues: CASSQDPTAADTQYF. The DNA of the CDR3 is TGCGCCAGCAGCCAAGATCCGACAGCTGCAGATACGCAGTATTTT.

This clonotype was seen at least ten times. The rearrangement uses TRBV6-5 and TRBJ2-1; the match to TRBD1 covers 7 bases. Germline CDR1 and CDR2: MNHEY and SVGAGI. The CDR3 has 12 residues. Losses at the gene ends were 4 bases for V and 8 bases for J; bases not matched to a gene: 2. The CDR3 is CASSSQGYEQFF. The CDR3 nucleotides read TGTGCCAGCAGTTCACAGGGGTATGAGCAGTTCTTC.

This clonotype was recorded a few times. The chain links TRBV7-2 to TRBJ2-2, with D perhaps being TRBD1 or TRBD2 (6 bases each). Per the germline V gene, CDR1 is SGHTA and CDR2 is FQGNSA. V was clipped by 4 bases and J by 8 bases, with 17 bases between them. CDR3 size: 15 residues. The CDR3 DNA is TGTGCCAGCAGCTCCGGGGGCAGGGCCTTTGGGGAGCTGTTTTTT. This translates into CASSSGGRAFGELFF.

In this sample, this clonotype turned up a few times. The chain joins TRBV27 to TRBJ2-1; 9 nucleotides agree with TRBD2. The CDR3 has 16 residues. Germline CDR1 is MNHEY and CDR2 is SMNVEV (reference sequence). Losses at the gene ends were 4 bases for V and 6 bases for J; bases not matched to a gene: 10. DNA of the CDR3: TGTGCCAGCAGTTCTTCCCTGGCGGGAGGGTTCAATGAGCAGTTCTTC. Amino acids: CASSSSLAGGFNEQFF.

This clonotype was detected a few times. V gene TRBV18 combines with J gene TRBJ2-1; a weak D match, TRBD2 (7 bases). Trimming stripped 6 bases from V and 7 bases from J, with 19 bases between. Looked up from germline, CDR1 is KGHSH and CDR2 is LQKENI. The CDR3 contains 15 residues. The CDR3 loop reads CASSRRGASGNEQFF. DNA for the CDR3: TGTGCCAGCTCCCGCCGGGGGGCGTCGGGGAATGAGCAGTTCTTC.

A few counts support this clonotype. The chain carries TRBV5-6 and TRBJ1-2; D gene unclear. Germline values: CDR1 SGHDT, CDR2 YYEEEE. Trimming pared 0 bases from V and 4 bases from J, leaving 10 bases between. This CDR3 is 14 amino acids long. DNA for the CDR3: TGTGCCAGCAGCTTGGGGGAACAGATCTATGGCTACACCTTC. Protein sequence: CASSLGEQIYGYTF.

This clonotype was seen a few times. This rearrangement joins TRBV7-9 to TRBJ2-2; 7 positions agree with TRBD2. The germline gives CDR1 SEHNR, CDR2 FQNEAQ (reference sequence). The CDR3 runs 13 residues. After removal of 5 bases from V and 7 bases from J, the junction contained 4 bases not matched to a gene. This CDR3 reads CASSRRTSGELFF. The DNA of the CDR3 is TGTGCCAGCAGCCGTCGGACTAGCGGGGAGCTGTTTTTT.

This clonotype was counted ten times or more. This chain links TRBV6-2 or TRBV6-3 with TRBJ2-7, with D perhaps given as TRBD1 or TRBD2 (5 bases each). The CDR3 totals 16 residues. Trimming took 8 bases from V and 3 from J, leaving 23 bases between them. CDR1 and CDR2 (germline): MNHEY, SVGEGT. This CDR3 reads CASLAVRGARIYEQYF. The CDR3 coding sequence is TGTGCCAGCCTAGCCGTGAGGGGCGCGAGGATCTACGAGCAGTACTTC.

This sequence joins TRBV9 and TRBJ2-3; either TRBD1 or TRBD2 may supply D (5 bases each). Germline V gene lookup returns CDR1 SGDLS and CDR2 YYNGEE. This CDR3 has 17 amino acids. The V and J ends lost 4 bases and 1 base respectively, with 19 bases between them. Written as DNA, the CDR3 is TGTGCCAGCAGCCCACGGGGCTCCCTGCACGGCACAGATACGCAGTATTTT. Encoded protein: CASSPRGSLHGTDTQYF.

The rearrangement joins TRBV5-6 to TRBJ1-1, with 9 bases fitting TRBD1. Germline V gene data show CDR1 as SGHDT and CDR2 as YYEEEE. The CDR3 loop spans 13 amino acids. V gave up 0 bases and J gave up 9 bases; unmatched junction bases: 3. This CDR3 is CASSLEDRGKAFF. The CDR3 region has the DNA TGTGCCAGCAGCTTGGAGGACAGGGGCAAAGCTTTCTTT.

CDR3 sequence: CSVDTKRDTQYF. CDR3 coding DNA: TGCAGCGTAGATACGAAGAGGGATACGCAGTATTTT. This rearrangement joins TRBV29-1 to TRBJ2-3; no clear D. The CDR3 sequence is 12 residues long. Germline V gene sequence: CDR1 SQVTM, CDR2 ANQGSEA. V lost 6 bases and J 6 bases, leaving 13 bases between the germline ends.

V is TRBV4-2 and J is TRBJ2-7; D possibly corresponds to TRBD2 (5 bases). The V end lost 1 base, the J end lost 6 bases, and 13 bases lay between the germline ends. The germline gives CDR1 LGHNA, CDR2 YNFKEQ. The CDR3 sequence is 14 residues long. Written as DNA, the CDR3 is TGTGCCAGCAGCCAAGGACGAGGAGGCGTCGAGCAGTACTTC. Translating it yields CASSQGRGGVEQYF.

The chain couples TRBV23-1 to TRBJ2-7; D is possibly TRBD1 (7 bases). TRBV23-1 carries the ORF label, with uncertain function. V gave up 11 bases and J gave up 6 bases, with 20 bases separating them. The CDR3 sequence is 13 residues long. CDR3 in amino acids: CAANLDRDCEQYF. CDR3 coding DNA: TGCGCCGCCAACCTAGACAGGGACTGCGAGCAGTACTTC.

The CDR3 nucleotides read TGCAGTGCTAGAGATTACTACTCCTACAATGAGCAGTTCTTC. It specifies CSARDYYSYNEQFF. The chain recombines TRBV20-1 with TRBJ2-1, with unresolved D. Germline V lookup: CDR1 DFQATT, CDR2 SNEGSKA (reference sequence). Trimming took off 0 bases at V and 0 bases at J, with 6 bases between the two ends. There are 14 residues in the CDR3.

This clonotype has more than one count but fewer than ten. The CDR3 nucleotides read TGCGCCAGCAGCTTGGATAGGGTAAATCAGCCCCAGCATTTT. Translating it yields CASSLDRVNQPQHF. The chain recombines TRBV5-1 with TRBJ1-5; D gene uncertain. The CDR3 has 14 residues. Germline CDR1 is SGHRS and CDR2 is YFSETQ. Trimming removed 0 bases at V and 4 bases at J, with 8 bases between.

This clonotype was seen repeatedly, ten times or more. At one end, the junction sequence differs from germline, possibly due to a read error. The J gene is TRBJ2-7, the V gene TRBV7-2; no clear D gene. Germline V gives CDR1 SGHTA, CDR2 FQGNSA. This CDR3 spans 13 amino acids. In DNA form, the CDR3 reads TGTGCCAGCAGCATAGCCGCCCCCTACGAGCAGTACTTC. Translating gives CASSIAAPYEQYF.

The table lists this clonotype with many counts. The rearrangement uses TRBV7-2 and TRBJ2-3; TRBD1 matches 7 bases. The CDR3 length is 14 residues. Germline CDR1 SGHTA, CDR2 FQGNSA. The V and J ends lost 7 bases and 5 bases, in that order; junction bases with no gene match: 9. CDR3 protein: CASTQSTGKDTQYF. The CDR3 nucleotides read TGTGCCAGCACCCAATCGACAGGGAAAGATACGCAGTATTTT. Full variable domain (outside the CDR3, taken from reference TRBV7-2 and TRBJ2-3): GAGVSQSPSNKVTEKGKDVELRCDPISGHTALYWYRQSLGQGLEFLIYFQGNSAPDKSGLPSDRFSAERTGGSVSTLTIQRTQQEDSAVYLCASTQSTGKDTQYFGPGTRLTVL.

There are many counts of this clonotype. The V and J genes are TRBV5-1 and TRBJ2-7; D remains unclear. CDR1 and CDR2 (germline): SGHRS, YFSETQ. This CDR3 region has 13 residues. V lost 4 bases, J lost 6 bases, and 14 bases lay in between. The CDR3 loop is CASSPALSSEQYF. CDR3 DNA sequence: TGCGCCAGCAGCCCCGCCCTGTCATCCGAGCAGTACTTC.

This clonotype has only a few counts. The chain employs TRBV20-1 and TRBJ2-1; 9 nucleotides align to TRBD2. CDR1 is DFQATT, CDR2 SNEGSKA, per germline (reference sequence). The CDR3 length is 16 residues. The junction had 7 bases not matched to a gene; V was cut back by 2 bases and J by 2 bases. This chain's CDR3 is CSARSTSGDTYNEQFF. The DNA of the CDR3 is TGCAGTGCTAGATCGACTAGCGGAGATACCTACAATGAGCAGTTCTTC.

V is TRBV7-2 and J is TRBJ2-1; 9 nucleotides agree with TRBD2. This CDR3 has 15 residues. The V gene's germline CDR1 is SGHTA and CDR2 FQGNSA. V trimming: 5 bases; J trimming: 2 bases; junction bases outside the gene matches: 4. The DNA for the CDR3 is TGTGCCAGCAGCATTCGGACTAGCGCCTACAATGAGCAGTTCTTC. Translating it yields CASSIRTSAYNEQFF.